Presented here are 6 T cell receptor beta chains from one specimen sequenced in a study of T cell changes during pregnancy in multiple sclerosis. Profiling relied on immunoSEQ multiplex PCR, and the TCRdb table lists in-frame clones only, not all of them. Found here are over 100,000 clones, 80% to 95% of them singletons; the top ten hold 1.5%. Source: peripheral blood, taken in the third trimester of pregnancy. Receptors originate from a female donor with multiple sclerosis, enrolled in a pregnancy study.

The CDR3 here is CSTHLRGTGELFF. The DNA of the CDR3 is TGCAGCACCCACCTTAGGGGTACCGGGGAGCTGTTTTTT. This sequence joins TRBV29-1 and TRBJ2-2; perhaps TRBD1 as D (5 bases). V lost 8 bases to trimming and J lost 5 bases, with 15 bases between them. There are 13 residues in the CDR3. Germline V gene sequence: CDR1 SQVTM, CDR2 ANQGSEA.

The chain uses TRBV28 and TRBJ1-4, with a tentative D call TRBD1 (6 bases). The germline V gene encodes CDR1 MDHEN and CDR2 SYDVKM. V was pared by 6 bases and J by 5 bases, with 16 bases between. The CDR3 extends over 15 amino acids. CDR3 amino acids: CASSEPGHPNEKLFF. In DNA form, the CDR3 reads TGTGCCAGCAGCGAGCCGGGACATCCCAATGAAAAACTGTTTTTT.

The chain uses TRBV29-1 and TRBJ2-3, with D uncertain. The germline CDR1 and CDR2 sequences are SQVTM and ANQGSEA. With 6 bases removed from V and 4 bases from J, the gap between germline ends came to 8 bases. There are 11 residues in the CDR3. CDR3 nucleotides: TGCAGCGTCGACAAAGCAGATACGCAGTATTTT. The encoded protein is CSVDKADTQYF.

The rearrangement links TRBV14 to TRBJ1-3; no definite D call. The CDR3 runs 18 residues. CDR1 is SGHDN, CDR2 FVKESK, per germline. Trimming removed 2 bases from V and 0 bases from J, with 17 bases in between. The CDR3 bases are TGTGCCAGCAGCCAATGCGGGATCAGGTCCAACTCTGGAAACACCATATATTTT. Protein sequence: CASSQCGIRSNSGNTIYF.

This clone was detected a few times. The chain links TRBV7-2 to TRBJ1-1; 7 bases match TRBD1. This CDR3 contains 14 residues. J was trimmed by 3 bases and V by 2 bases; bases with no gene match: 3. Looked up from germline, CDR1 is SGHTA and CDR2 is FQGNSA. Here the CDR3 reads CASSLNTGDTEAFF. CDR3 DNA sequence: TGTGCCAGCAGCTTAAACACAGGGGACACTGAAGCTTTCTTT.

The CDR3 DNA is TGTGCCAGCAGCCCTGGAGGAGGGCGCGCTGAAGCTTTCTTT. Its protein product is CASSPGGGRAEAFF. V and J are TRBV28 and TRBJ1-1, with no clear D. Germline values: CDR1 MDHEN, CDR2 SYDVKM. The germline V and J ends were trimmed by 6 bases and 6 bases, with 17 bases remaining between them. The CDR3 loop spans 14 amino acids.